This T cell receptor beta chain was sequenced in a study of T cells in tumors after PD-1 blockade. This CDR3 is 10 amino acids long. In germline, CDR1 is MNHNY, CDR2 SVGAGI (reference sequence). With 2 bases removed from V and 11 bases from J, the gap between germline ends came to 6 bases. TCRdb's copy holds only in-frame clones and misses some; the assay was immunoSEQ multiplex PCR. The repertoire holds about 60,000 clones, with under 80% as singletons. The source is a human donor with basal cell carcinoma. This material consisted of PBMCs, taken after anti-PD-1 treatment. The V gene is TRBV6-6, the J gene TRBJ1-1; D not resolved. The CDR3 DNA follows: TGTGCCAGCAGTTACGGGTTGGCTTTCTTT. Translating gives CASSYGLAFF.